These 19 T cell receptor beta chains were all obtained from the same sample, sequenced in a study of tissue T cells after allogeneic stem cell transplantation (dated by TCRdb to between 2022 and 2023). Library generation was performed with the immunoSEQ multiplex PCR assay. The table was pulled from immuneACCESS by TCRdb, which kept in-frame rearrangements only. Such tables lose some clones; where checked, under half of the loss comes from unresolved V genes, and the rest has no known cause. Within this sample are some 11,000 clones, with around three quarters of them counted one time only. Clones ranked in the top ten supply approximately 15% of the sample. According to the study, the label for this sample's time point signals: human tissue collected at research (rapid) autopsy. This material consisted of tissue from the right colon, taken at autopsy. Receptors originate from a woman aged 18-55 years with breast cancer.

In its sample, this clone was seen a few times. The CDR3 DNA reads TGTGCCAGCAGCTTAGGGTCGGGCCGGGAGCAGTACTTC. Translated, it gives CASSLGSGREQYF. The rearrangement links TRBV11-3 to TRBJ2-7, with no clear D. Trimming cost V 1 base and J 7 bases, with 11 bases left between them. CDR1 SGHNT and CDR2 YENEEA come from the germline V gene. The CDR3 consists of 13 residues.

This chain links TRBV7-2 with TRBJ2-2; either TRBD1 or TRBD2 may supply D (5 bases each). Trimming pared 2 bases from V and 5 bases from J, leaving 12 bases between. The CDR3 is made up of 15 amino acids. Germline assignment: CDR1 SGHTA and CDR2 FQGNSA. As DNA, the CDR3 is TGTGCCAGCAGCTTAAGGGACCTAACGACCGGGGAGCTGTTTTTT. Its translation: CASSLRDLTTGELFF.

CDR3 sequence: CASSSLNPDQPQHF. The CDR3 nucleotides are TGTGCCAGCAGTTCCCTCAACCCCGATCAGCCCCAGCATTTT. The chain has TRBV6-2 or TRBV6-3 and TRBJ1-5; D is unresolved. The CDR3 length is 14 residues. Per the germline V gene, CDR1 is MNHEY and CDR2 is SVGEGT. Trimming cost V 4 bases and J 5 bases, with 12 bases left between them.

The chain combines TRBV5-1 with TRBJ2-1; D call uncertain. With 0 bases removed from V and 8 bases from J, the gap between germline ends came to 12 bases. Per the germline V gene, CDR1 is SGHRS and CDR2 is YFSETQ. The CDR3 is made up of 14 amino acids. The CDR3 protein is CASSLVFGVDEQFF. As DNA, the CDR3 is TGCGCCAGCAGCTTGGTATTCGGAGTCGATGAGCAGTTCTTC.

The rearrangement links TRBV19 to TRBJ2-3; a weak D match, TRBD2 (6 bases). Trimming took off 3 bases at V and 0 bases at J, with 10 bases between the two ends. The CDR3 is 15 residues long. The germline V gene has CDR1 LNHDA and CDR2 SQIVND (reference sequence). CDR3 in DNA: TGTGCCAGTAGTATCAGCGGGCTGAGCACAGATACGCAGTATTTT. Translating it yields CASSISGLSTDTQYF.

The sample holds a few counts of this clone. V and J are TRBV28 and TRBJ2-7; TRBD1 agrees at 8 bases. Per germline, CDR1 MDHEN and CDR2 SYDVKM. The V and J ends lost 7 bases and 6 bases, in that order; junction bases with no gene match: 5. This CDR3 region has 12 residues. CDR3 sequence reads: CASNRGKGEQYF. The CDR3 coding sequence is TGTGCCAGCAACAGGGGGAAGGGCGAGCAGTACTTC. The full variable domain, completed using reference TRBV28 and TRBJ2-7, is DVKVTQSSRYLVKRTGEKVFLECVQDMDHENMFWYRQDPGLGLRLIYFSYDVKMKEKGDIPEGYSVSREKKERFSLILESASTNQTSMYLCASNRGKGEQYFGPGTRLTVT.

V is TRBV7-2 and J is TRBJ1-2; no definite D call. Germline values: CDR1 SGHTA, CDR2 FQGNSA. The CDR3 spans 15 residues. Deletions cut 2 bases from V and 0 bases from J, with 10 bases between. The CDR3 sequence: CASSLPSRANYGYTF. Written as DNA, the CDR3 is TGTGCCAGCAGCTTACCCAGCCGGGCTAACTATGGCTACACCTTC.

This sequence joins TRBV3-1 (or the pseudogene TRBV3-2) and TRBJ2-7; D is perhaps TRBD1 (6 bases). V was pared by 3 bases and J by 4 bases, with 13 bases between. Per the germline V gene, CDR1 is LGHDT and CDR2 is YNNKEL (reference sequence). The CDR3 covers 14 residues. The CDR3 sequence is CASSQDSRGYEQYF. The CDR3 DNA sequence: TGTGCCAGCAGCCAGGACTCGAGGGGGTACGAGCAGTACTTC.

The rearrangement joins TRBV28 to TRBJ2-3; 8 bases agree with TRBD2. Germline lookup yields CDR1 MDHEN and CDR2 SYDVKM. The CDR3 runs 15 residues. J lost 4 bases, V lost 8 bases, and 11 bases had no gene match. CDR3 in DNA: TGTGCCAGCGGCCGAGCGGGAGATGGATCAGATACGCAGTATTTT. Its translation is CASGRAGDGSDTQYF. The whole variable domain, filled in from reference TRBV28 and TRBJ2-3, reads DVKVTQSSRYLVKRTGEKVFLECVQDMDHENMFWYRQDPGLGLRLIYFSYDVKMKEKGDIPEGYSVSREKKERFSLILESASTNQTSMYLCASGRAGDGSDTQYFGPGTRLTVL.

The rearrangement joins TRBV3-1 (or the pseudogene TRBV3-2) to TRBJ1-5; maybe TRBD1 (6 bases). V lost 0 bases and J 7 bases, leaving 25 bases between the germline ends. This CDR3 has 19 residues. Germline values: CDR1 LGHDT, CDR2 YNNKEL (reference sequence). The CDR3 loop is CASSQDLRDNRLSDQPQHF. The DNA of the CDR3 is TGTGCCAGCAGCCAAGATCTTAGGGACAACAGGCTATCAGACCAGCCCCAGCATTTT.

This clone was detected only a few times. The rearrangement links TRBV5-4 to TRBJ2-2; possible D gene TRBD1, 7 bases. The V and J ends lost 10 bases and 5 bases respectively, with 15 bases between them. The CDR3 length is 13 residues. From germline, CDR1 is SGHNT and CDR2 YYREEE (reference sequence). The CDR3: CAVSGGRTGELFF. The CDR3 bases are TGTGCCGTCTCAGGGGGGAGAACCGGGGAGCTGTTTTTT.

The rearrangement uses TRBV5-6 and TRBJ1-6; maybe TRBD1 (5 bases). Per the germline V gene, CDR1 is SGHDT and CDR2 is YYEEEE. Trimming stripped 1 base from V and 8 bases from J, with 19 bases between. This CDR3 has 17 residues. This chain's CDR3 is CASSLFYTRQLDSPLHF. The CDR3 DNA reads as TGTGCCAGCAGCTTGTTCTATACGCGACAGCTAGATTCACCCCTCCACTTT.

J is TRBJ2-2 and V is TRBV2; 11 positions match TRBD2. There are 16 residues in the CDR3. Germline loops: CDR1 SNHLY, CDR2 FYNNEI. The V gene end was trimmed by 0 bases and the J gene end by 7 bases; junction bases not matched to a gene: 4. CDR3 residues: CASSEASGGAGGELFF. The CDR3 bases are TGTGCCAGCAGTGAAGCTAGCGGGGGGGCTGGCGGGGAGCTGTTTTTT.

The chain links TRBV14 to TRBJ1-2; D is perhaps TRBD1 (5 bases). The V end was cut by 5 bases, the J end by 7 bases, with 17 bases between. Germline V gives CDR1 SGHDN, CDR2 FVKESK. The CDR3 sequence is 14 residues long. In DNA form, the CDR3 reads TGTGCCAGCAGCGTCGACTCCCAGGGAAGTGGCTACACCTTC. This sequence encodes CASSVDSQGSGYTF.

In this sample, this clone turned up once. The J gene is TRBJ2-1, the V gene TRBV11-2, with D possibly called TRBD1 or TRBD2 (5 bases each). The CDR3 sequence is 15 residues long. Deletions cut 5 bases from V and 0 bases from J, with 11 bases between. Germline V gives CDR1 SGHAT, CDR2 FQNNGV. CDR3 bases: TGTGCCAGCAGCCGGGGCGGAAGCTCCTACAATGAGCAGTTCTTC. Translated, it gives CASSRGGSSYNEQFF. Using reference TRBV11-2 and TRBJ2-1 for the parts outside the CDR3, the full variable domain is EAGVAQSPRYKIIEKRQSVAFWCNPISGHATLYWYQQILGQGPKLLIQFQNNGVVDDSQLPKDRFSAERLKGVDSTLKIQPAKLEDSAVYLCASSRGGSSYNEQFFGPGTRLTVL.

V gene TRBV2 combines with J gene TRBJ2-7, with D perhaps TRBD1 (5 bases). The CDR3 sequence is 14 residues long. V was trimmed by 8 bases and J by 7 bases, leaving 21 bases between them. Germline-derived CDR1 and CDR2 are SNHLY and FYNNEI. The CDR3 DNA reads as TGTGCCAGCCGAGGATGGCAGGGTTCAGGGGAGCAGTACTTC. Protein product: CASRGWQGSGEQYF.

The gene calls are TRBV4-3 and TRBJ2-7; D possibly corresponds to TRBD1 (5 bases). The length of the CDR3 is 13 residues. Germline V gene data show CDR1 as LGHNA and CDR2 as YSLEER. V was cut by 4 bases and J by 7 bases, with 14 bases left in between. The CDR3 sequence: CASSLSAQGEQYF. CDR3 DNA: TGCGCCAGCAGCCTCTCTGCTCAGGGAGAGCAGTACTTC.

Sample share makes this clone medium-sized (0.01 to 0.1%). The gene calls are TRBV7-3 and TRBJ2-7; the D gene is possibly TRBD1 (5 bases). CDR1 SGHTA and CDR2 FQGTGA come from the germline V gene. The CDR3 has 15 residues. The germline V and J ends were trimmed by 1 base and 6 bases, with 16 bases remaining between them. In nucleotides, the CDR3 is TGTGCCAGCAGCTTAAACCCACAGGCTGGTGCCGAGCAGTACTTC. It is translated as CASSLNPQAGAEQYF. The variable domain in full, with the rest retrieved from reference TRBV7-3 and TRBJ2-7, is GAGVSQTPSNKVTEKGKYVELRCDPISGHTALYWYRQSLGQGPEFLIYFQGTGAADDSGLPNDRFFAVRPEGSVSTLKIQRTERGDSAVYLCASSLNPQAGAEQYFGPGTRLTVT.

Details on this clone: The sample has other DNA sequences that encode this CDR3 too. CDR3 protein: CAWIRNTEAFF. CDR3 bases: TGTGCCTGGATCAGGAACACTGAAGCTTTCTTT. This chain connects TRBV30 to TRBJ1-1; D is unclear. There are 11 residues in the CDR3. Germline V CDR1 and CDR2: GTSNPN, SVGIG (reference sequence). V lost 4 bases to trimming and J lost 1 base, with 4 bases between them. The full variable domain, with the rest looked up from reference TRBV30 and TRBJ1-1, is SQTIHQWPATLVQPVGSPLSLECTVEGTSNPNLYWYRQAAGRGLQLLFYSVGIGQISSEVPQNLSASRPQDRQFILSSKKLLLSDSGFYLCAWIRNTEAFFGQGTRLTVV.